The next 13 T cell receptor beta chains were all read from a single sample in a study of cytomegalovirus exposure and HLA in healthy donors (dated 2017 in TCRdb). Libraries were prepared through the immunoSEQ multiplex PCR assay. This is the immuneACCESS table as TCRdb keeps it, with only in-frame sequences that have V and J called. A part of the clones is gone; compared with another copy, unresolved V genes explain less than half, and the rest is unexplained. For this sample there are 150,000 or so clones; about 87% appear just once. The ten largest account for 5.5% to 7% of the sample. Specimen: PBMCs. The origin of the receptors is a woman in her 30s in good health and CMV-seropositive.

For the CDR3, the DNA is TGTGCCAGCAGTGAGACTAGAGATACGCAGTACTTC. It yields the protein CASSETRDTQYF. The chain has TRBV2 and TRBJ2-7; D is perhaps TRBD2 (6 bases). Germline V gene sequence: CDR1 SNHLY, CDR2 FYNNEI. The CDR3 length is 12 residues. Deletions cut 3 bases from V and 9 bases from J, with 12 bases between.

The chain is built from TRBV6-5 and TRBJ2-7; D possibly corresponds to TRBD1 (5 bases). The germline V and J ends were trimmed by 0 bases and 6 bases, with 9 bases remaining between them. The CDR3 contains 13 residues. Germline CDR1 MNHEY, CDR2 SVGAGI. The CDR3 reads CASSYSTGLEQYF. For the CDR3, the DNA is TGTGCCAGCAGTTACTCTACAGGCCTCGAGCAGTACTTC.

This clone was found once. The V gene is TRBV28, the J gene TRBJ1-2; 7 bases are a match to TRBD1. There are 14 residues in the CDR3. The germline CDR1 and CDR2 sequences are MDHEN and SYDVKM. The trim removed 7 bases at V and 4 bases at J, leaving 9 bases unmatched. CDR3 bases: TGTGCCAGCACCGAGGGACAGATCGGCTATGGCTACACCTTC. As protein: CASTEGQIGYGYTF.

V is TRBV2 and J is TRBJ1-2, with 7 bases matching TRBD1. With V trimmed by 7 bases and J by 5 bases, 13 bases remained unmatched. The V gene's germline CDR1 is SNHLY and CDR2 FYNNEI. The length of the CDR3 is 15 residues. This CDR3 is CASTGPGTEEYGYTF. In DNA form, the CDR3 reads TGTGCCAGCACTGGGCCGGGGACAGAAGAATATGGCTACACCTTC.

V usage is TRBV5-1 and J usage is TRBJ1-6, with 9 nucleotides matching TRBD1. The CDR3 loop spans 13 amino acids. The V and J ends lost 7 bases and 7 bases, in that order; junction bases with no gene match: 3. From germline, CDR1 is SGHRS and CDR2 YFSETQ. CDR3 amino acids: CASRDRVNSPLHF. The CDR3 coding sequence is TGCGCCAGCCGGGACAGGGTAAATTCACCCCTCCACTTT.

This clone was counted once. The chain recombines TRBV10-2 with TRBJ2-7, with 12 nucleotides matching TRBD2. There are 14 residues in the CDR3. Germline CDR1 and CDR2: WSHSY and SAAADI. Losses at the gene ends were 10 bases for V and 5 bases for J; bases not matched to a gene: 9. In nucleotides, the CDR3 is TGCGCCACACGGGGACTAGCGGGCGCCCACGAGCAGTACTTC. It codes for CATRGLAGAHEQYF.

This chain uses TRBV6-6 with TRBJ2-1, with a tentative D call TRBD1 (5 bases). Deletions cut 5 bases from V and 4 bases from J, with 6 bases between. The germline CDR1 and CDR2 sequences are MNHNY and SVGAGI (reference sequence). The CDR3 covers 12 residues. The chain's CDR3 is CASSAGYNEQFF. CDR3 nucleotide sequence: TGTGCCAGCAGTGCAGGGTACAATGAGCAGTTCTTC.

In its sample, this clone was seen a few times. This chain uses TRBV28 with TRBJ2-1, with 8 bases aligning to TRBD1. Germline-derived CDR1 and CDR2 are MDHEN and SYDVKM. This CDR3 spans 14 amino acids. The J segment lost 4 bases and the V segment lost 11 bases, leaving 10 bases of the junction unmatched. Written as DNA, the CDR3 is TGTGCCGTGTTCCCGGGACAGGTATACAATGAGCAGTTCTTC. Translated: CAVFPGQVYNEQFF.

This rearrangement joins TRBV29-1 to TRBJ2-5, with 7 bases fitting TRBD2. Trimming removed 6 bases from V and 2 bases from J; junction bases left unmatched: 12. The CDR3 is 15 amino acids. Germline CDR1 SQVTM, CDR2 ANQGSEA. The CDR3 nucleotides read TGCAGCGTCCCAACCGTCGGGGGGTCACAAGAGACCCAGTACTTC. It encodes CSVPTVGGSQETQYF.

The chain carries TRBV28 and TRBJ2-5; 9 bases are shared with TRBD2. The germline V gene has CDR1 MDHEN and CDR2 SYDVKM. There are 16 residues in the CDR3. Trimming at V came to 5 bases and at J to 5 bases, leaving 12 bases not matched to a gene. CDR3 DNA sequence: TGTGCCAGCAGTAATTTAGCGGGAGTGTTCTCGGAGACCCAGTACTTC. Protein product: CASSNLAGVFSETQYF. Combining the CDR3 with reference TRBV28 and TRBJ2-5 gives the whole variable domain DVKVTQSSRYLVKRTGEKVFLECVQDMDHENMFWYRQDPGLGLRLIYFSYDVKMKEKGDIPEGYSVSREKKERFSLILESASTNQTSMYLCASSNLAGVFSETQYFGPGTRLLVL.

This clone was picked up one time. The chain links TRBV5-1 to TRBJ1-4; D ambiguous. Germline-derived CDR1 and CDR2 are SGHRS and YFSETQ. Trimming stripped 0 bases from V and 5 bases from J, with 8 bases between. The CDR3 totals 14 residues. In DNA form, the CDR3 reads TGCGCCAGCAGCTTGGGGGCGGGAAATGAAAAACTGTTTTTT. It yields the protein CASSLGAGNEKLFF.

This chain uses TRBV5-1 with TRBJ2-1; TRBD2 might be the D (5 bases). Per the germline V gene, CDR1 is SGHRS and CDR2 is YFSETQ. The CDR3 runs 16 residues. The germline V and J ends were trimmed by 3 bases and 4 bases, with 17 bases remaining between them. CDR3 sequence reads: CASSSGISSRYNEQFF. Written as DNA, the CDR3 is TGCGCCAGCAGCTCGGGGATCAGTAGTAGGTACAATGAGCAGTTCTTC.

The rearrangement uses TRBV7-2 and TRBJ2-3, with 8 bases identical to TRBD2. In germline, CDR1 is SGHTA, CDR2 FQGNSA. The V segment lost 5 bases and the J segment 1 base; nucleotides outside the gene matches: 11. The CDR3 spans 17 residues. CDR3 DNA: TGTGCCAGCAGCCTCGCATCGGGGCGGGAGGGCACAGATACGCAGTATTTT. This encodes CASSLASGREGTDTQYF.